The rows below give T cell receptor beta chains drawn from one sample of a study of shared clonotypes between healthy human individuals. Profiled with immunoSEQ multiplex PCR; TCRdb holds only in-frame clones, not every one. The sample yields approximately 2.4 million clones, under 97% seen once. Sequenced sample: naive CD4+ T cells sorted from blood. Source of these receptors: a man in his late teens or twenties in good health. Each CDR3 is given with its conserved first and last residue. A D gene is named only where the DNA matches it firmly. Clone size, where shown, is once, few, many, or a class for clones that have expanded.

v_call	clone_size	cdr3_length	j_call	d_call	cdr3_aa	cdr3_nt
TRBV2	-	15	TRBJ2-1	-	CASSEATGSYNEQFF	TGTGCCAGCAGTGAAGCAACTGGCTCCTACAATGAGCAGTTCTTC
TRBV10-3	-	15	TRBJ2-5	-	CAISDKASQGETQYF	TGTGCCATCAGTGACAAGGCGTCTCAGGGGGAGACCCAGTACTTC
TRBV5-1	-	16	TRBJ2-7	TRBD2	CASSFELAGGYYEQYF	TGCGCCAGCAGCTTCGAATTGGCGGGGGGGTACTACGAGCAGTACTTC
TRBV18	-	13	TRBJ2-5	-	CASSPRRAETQYF	TGTGCCAGCTCACCCAGGAGAGCGGAGACCCAGTACTTC
TRBV28	-	15	TRBJ1-6	-	CASLSRSGPNSPLHF	TGTGCCAGCTTATCCCGGTCCGGGCCCAATTCACCCCTCCACTTT
TRBV6-1	-	16	TRBJ1-4	-	CASSEAGQATNEKLFF	TGTGCCAGCAGTGAAGCCGGGCAGGCAACTAATGAAAAACTGTTTTTT
TRBV5-1	-	16	TRBJ2-3	-	CASSFGWTANTDTQYF	TGCGCCAGCAGCTTTGGCTGGACAGCCAACACAGATACGCAGTATTTT
TRBV5-1	-	13	TRBJ2-1	-	CASSLGGNYQQFF	TGCGCCAGCAGCTTGGGAGGGAACTACCAGCAGTTCTTC
TRBV30	-	18	TRBJ2-7	-	CAWSLGAGGSFGRGEQYF	TGTGCCTGGAGTCTTGGAGCAGGGGGATCCTTTGGGAGGGGCGAGCAGTACTTC
TRBV6-1	-	14	TRBJ2-7	TRBD1	CASTAGGSSYEQYF	TGTGCCAGCACGGCAGGGGGCAGCTCCTACGAGCAGTACTTC
TRBV11-2	-	14	TRBJ2-7	-	CASSQDRNSYEQYF	TGTGCCAGCAGCCAGGACCGAAATTCCTACGAGCAGTACTTC
TRBV5-1	-	13	TRBJ2-7	-	CASSLVGVHEQYF	TGCGCCAGCAGCTTGGTCGGGGTTCACGAGCAGTACTTC
TRBV9	-	15	TRBJ1-4	-	CASSVDGSRAEKLFF	TGTGCCAGCAGCGTAGACGGGTCTAGGGCTGAAAAACTGTTTTTT
TRBV19	-	18	TRBJ2-2	TRBD1	CASSMSGSLTGGTGELFF	TGTGCCAGTAGTATGAGTGGGTCCTTGACAGGGGGAACCGGGGAGCTGTTTTTT
TRBV5-1	-	17	TRBJ2-1	-	CASSLKTSSPGGNEQFF	TGCGCCAGCAGCTTAAAAACTAGCTCCCCTGGGGGTAATGAGCAGTTCTTC
TRBV10-2	-	12	TRBJ2-7	TRBD2	CASSGLAGEQYF	TGCGCCAGCAGTGGACTAGCCGGGGAGCAGTACTTC
TRBV7-8	-	18	TRBJ2-5	TRBD2	CASSSGLGLAGGAETQYF	TGTGCCAGCAGCTCGGGACTGGGACTAGCGGGGGGCGCGGAGACCCAGTACTTC
TRBV29-1	-	11	TRBJ2-1	TRBD1	CSVGGTDEQFF	TGCAGCGTTGGAGGGACAGACGAGCAGTTCTTC
TRBV2	-	13	TRBJ2-4	-	CASSERTKNIQYF	TGTGCCAGCAGTGAAAGGACCAAAAACATTCAGTACTTC
TRBV6-4	-	13	TRBJ1-2	-	CASSVGGRATLTF	TGTGCCAGCAGTGTTGGGGGCAGGGCCACCCTCACCTTC
TRBV7-2	-	16	TRBJ2-7	TRBD2	CASSFNGLAEVYEQYF	TGTGCCAGCAGCTTTAACGGACTAGCGGAAGTATACGAGCAGTACTTC
TRBV5-1	-	16	TRBJ2-7	-	CASSLAGSFFTYEQYF	TGCGCCAGCAGCTTGGCCGGGAGTTTTTTTACCTACGAGCAGTACTTC
TRBV5-1	-	14	TRBJ1-1	-	CASSLAVLNTEAFF	TGCGCCAGCAGCTTGGCCGTACTGAACACTGAAGCTTTCTTT
TRBV2	-	12	TRBJ2-7	TRBD1	CASSLDRGEQYF	TGTGCCAGCAGCCTCGACAGGGGCGAGCAGTACTTC
TRBV19	-	14	TRBJ2-2	TRBD1	CASGQTGDTGELFF	TGTGCCAGTGGCCAGACAGGGGACACCGGGGAGCTGTTTTTT
TRBV7-7	-	16	TRBJ2-6	-	CASSPGLSSGANVLTF	TGTGCTAGCAGCCCAGGACTGAGCTCTGGGGCCAACGTCCTGACTTTC
TRBV7-2	-	14	TRBJ2-3	-	CASSLTWSTDTQYF	TGTGCCAGCAGCTTAACGTGGAGCACAGATACGCAGTATTTT
TRBV13	-	14	TRBJ2-7	TRBD1	CASSRDRASYEQYF	TGTGCCAGCAGCCGGGACAGGGCATCCTACGAGCAGTACTTC
TRBV28	-	16	TRBJ1-5	-	CASSPPFGARDQPQHF	TGTGCCAGCAGTCCCCCTTTCGGGGCCCGGGATCAGCCCCAGCATTTT
TRBV6-5	-	15	TRBJ2-1	-	CASSYGRLVGSEQFF	TGTGCCAGCAGTTACGGTCGGCTAGTCGGATCTGAGCAGTTCTTC
TRBV28	-	14	TRBJ2-4	-	CASSPDIAKNIQYF	TGTGCCAGCAGCCCTGACATAGCCAAAAACATTCAGTACTTC
TRBV30	-	17	TRBJ1-6	-	CAWGGAKLSSYNSPLHF	TGTGCCTGGGGAGGAGCGAAACTCAGCTCCTATAATTCACCCCTCCACTTT
TRBV6-6	-	16	TRBJ2-5	TRBD2	CASSPGLAGVGETQYF	TGTGCCAGCAGCCCTGGACTAGCGGGGGTGGGGGAGACCCAGTACTTC
TRBV6-6	-	14	TRBJ1-1	TRBD1	CASSYTGAWTEAFF	TGTGCCAGCAGTTACACAGGGGCATGGACTGAAGCTTTCTTT
TRBV19	-	14	TRBJ1-1	-	CASSALGAGTEAFF	TGTGCCAGTAGTGCTCTGGGCGCGGGGACTGAAGCTTTCTTT
TRBV15	-	18	TRBJ2-7	-	CATSRDSPFADRSYEQYF	TGTGCCACCAGCAGAGATTCCCCCTTCGCTGACAGATCCTACGAGCAGTACTTC
TRBV5-4	-	17	TRBJ1-3	TRBD1	CASSTYRGAKGGNTIYF	TGTGCCAGCAGCACCTACAGGGGCGCGAAAGGTGGAAACACCATATATTTT
TRBV5-1	-	15	TRBJ1-2	-	CASSLDPGANYGYTF	TGCGCCAGCAGCCTTGACCCCGGGGCTAACTATGGCTACACCTTC
TRBV10-3	-	16	TRBJ2-3	-	CAISESKESVADTQYF	TGTGCCATCAGTGAGTCAAAGGAAAGTGTCGCAGATACGCAGTATTTT
TRBV28	-	16	TRBJ2-7	TRBD1	CASSSPGQGVPYEQYF	TGTGCCAGCAGTTCACCGGGACAGGGCGTACCCTACGAGCAGTACTTC
TRBV18	-	13	TRBJ1-5	-	CASSPGIDQPQHF	TGTGCCAGCTCACCAGGGATCGACCAGCCCCAGCATTTT
TRBV4-3	-	15	TRBJ2-3	TRBD1	CASSQADRSTDTQYF	TGCGCCAGCAGCCAAGCGGACAGGTCCACAGATACGCAGTATTTT
TRBV5-6	-	16	TRBJ2-5	-	CASSLDRGLGQETQYF	TGTGCCAGCAGCTTGGATCGGGGGCTGGGGCAAGAGACCCAGTACTTC
TRBV6-5	-	13	TRBJ1-2	-	CATLRAFNYGYTF	TGTGCCACCCTCCGAGCCTTTAACTATGGCTACACCTTC
TRBV7-7	-	14	TRBJ2-3	-	CASSLWGGADTQYF	TGTGCTAGCAGCTTATGGGGCGGGGCAGATACGCAGTATTTT
TRBV4-1	-	15	TRBJ2-3	TRBD2	CASSQNAGGPDTQYF	TGCGCCAGCAGCCAAAATGCGGGGGGGCCGGATACGCAGTATTTT
TRBV5-1	-	15	TRBJ2-7	TRBD1	CASSWGQPDGNEQYF	TGCGCCAGCAGCTGGGGACAGCCGGACGGAAACGAGCAGTACTTC
TRBV9	once	14	TRBJ1-4	-	CASSVQGFNEKLFF	TGTGCCAGCAGCGTACAGGGGTTTAATGAAAAACTGTTTTTT
TRBV7-8	-	13	TRBJ2-3	TRBD1	CASSTGPTDTQYF	TGTGCCAGCTCGACAGGGCCCACAGATACGCAGTATTTT
TRBV5-1	-	13	TRBJ1-1	-	CASRMTGNTEAFF	TGCGCCAGCAGGATGACGGGAAACACTGAAGCTTTCTTT
TRBV27	once	14	TRBJ2-1	-	CASSLVTRYNEQFF	TGTGCCAGCAGTTTAGTCACTAGATACAATGAGCAGTTCTTC
TRBV5-1	-	15	TRBJ2-7	TRBD1	CASSGRGLISYEQYF	TGCGCCAGCAGCGGAAGGGGGCTCATTTCCTACGAGCAGTACTTC